The clone carrying this T cell receptor beta chain was found a few times. Trimming removed 4 bases from V and 1 base from J; junction bases left unmatched: 6. In germline, CDR1 is MDHEN, CDR2 SYDVKM. This CDR3 contains 16 residues. The sample is drawn from a study of control samples from healthy donors and cancer patients. Measured with immunoSEQ multiplex PCR; TCRdb has only the in-frame clones, and not every one. The data show tens of thousands of clones, with approximately 84% seen just once and 2.9% held by the top ten. This TCR was sampled from a woman between 45 and 65 years old with lung cancer. The chain uses TRBV28 and TRBJ2-5; 10 positions agree with TRBD1. The specimen was PBMCs. For the CDR3, the DNA is TGTGCCAGCAGTTCCTTAGGGACAGGGGTCCAAGAGACCCAGTACTTC. This encodes CASSSLGTGVQETQYF.